This T cell receptor (beta chain) was identified in a study of cytomegalovirus exposure and HLA in healthy donors. CDR1 is SNHLY and CDR2 is FYNNEI in the germline V gene. This CDR3 comprises 13 residues. V was pared by 6 bases and J by 4 bases, with 12 bases between. The PCR had 60 Vbeta and 13 Jbeta primers. The protocol was immunoSEQ multiplex PCR, while the TCRdb copy is restricted to in-frame clones and leaves out a portion. The sample records roughly 100,000 clones, more than 70% being singletons. The genes are TRBV2 and TRBJ1-1; D remains ambiguous. The sequencing sample was made of PBMCs. The sequence was obtained from a male donor in good health and CMV-seropositive. CDR3 DNA: TGTGCCAGCAGATCCGGGATCCGCACTGAAGCTTTCTTT. Protein: CASRSGIRTEAFF.